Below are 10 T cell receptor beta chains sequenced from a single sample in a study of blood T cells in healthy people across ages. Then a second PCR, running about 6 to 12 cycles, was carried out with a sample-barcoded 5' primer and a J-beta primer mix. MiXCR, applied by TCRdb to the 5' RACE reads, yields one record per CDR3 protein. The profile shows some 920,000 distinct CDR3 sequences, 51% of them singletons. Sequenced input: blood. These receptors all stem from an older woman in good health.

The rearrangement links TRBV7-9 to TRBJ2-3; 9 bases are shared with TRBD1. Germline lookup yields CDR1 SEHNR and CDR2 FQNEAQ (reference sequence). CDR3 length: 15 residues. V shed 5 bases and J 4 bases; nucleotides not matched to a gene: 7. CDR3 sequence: CASSQTGGASDTQYF. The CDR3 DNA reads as TGTGCCAGCAGCCAAACAGGGGGCGCTTCAGATACGCAGTATTTT. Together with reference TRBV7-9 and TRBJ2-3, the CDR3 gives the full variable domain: DTGVSQNPRHKITKRGQNVTFRCDPISEHNRLYWYRQTLGQGPEFLTYFQNEAQLEKSRLLSDRFSAERPKGSFSTLEIQRTEQGDSAMYLCASSQTGGASDTQYFGPGTRLTVL.

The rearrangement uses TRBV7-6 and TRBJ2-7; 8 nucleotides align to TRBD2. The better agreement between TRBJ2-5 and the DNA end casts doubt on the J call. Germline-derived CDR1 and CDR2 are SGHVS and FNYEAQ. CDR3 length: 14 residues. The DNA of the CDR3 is TGTGCCAGCAGCTTAGAGGCTAGCGGGGAGACCCAGTACTTC. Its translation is CASSLEASGETQYF.

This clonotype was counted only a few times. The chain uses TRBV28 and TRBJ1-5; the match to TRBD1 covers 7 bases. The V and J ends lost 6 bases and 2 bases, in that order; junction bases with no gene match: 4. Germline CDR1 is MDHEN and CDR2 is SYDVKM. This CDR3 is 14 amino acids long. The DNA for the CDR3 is TGTGCCAGCAGACAAACAGGGGGCAATCAGCCCCAGCATTTT. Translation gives CASRQTGGNQPQHF. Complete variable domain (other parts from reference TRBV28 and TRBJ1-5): DVKVTQSSRYLVKRTGEKVFLECVQDMDHENMFWYRQDPGLGLRLIYFSYDVKMKEKGDIPEGYSVSREKKERFSLILESASTNQTSMYLCASRQTGGNQPQHFGDGTRLSIL.

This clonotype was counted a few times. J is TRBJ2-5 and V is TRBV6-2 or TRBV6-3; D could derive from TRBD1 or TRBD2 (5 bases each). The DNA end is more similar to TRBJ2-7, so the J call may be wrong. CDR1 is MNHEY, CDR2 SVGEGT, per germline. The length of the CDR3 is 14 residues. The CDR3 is CASSYGGSIYEQYF. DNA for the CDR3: TGTGCCAGCAGTTATGGGGGATCGATCTACGAGCAGTACTTC.

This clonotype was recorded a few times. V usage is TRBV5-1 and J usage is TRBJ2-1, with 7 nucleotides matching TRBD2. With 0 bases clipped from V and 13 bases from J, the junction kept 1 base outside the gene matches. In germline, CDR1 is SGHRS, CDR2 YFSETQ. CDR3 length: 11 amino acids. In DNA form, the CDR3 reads TGCGCCAGCAGCTTGGGGGGGGGACAGTTCTTC. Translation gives CASSLGGGQFF.

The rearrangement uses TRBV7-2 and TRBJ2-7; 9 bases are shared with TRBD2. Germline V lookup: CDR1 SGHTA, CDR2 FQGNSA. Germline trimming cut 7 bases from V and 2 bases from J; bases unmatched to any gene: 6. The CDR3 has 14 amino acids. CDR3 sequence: CASTAGGPTYEQYF. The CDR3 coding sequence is TGTGCCAGCACAGCGGGGGGCCCTACCTACGAGCAGTACTTC.

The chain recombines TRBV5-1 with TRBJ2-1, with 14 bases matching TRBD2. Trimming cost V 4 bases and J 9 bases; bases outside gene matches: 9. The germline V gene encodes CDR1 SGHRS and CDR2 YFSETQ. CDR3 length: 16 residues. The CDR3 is CASSGAGTSGRLEQFF. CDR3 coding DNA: TGCGCCAGCAGCGGGGCCGGGACTAGCGGGAGACTTGAGCAGTTCTTC.

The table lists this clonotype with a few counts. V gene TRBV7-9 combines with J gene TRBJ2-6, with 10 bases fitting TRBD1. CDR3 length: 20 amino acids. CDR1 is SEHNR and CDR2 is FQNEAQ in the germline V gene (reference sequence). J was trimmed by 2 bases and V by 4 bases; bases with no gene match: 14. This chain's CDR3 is CASSSIYPGTGVTGANVLTF. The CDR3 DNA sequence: TGTGCCAGCAGCTCAATTTACCCCGGGACAGGGGTTACTGGGGCCAACGTCCTGACTTTC.

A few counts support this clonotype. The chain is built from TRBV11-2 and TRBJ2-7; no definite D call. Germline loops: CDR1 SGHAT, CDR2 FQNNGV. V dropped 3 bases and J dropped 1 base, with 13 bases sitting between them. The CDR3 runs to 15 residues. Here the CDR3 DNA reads TGTGCCAGCAGCTTGACGTCAGTGGAATCCTACGAGCAGTACTTC. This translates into CASSLTSVESYEQYF.

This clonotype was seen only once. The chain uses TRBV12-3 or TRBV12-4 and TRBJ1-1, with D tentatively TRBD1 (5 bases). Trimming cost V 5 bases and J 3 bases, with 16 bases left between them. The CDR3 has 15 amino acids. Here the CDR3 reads CASSRDPPADTEAFF. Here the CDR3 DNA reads TGTGCCAGCAGTCGGGACCCTCCTGCGGACACTGAAGCTTTCTTT.